One and the same sample provided the 27 T cell receptor beta chains below, sequenced in a study of blood T cells in healthy people across ages (dated by TCRdb to between 2014 and 2017). The protocol used for the library was 5' RACE. Sequencing instrument: Illumina HiSeq 2500. A second about 6 to 11 cycle PCR used a sample-barcoded 5' primer and a J-beta primer mix. Using fastp trimming at Q25 and MiXCR clonotype assembly, TCRdb reanalyzed the public sequencing data and kept in-frame beta chains. Identical CDR3 proteins give one entry, which carries the most common genes and DNA. In all, the sample holds approximately 810,000 distinct CDR3 sequences, and 29% of those were seen once. Roughly 17% of the sample lies in the top ten. Sequencing used blood. The receptors shown here come from a woman aged 80 or older in good health.

A few counts support this clonotype. This rearrangement joins TRBV20-1 to TRBJ1-2, with 8 bases aligning to TRBD1. The germline V gene encodes CDR1 DFQATT and CDR2 SNEGSKA (reference sequence). The CDR3 has 16 amino acids. Germline trimming cut 0 bases from V and 0 bases from J; bases unmatched to any gene: 6. This chain's CDR3 is CSARDPQGASNYGYTF. DNA of the CDR3: TGCAGTGCTAGAGACCCGCAGGGGGCCTCTAACTATGGCTACACCTTC.

V usage is TRBV7-2 and J usage is TRBJ1-1; D may be TRBD1 (6 bases). This CDR3 has 13 residues. Trimming stripped 5 bases from V and 6 bases from J, with 13 bases between. Germline V gene lookup returns CDR1 SGHTA and CDR2 FQGNSA. CDR3 sequence (DNA): TGTGCCAGCAGCGCATTACAGGGCGCTGAAGCTTTCTTT. It is translated as CASSALQGAEAFF.

This rearrangement joins TRBV9 to TRBJ2-3; 9 bases align to TRBD2. V shed 2 bases and J 2 bases; nucleotides not matched to a gene: 3. This CDR3 comprises 15 residues. Germline values: CDR1 SGDLS, CDR2 YYNGEE. The CDR3, as DNA: TGTGCCAGCAGCGTGCGGGGGGGGTTCACAGATACGCAGTATTTT. This codes for CASSVRGGFTDTQYF.

This clonotype was observed at least ten times. The rearrangement joins TRBV5-6 to TRBJ2-3; 14 bases are a match to TRBD2. Germline CDR1 is SGHDT and CDR2 is YYEEEE. This CDR3 comprises 19 residues. V lost 2 bases and J lost 0; bases outside the gene matches: 8. The CDR3 region has the DNA TGTGCCAGCAGCTTAGCCCGACTAGCGGGGGGGACAAGCACAGATACGCAGTATTTT. Protein sequence: CASSLARLAGGTSTDTQYF.

This clonotype was counted only a few times. The rearrangement links TRBV12-3 or TRBV12-4 to TRBJ1-5; 7 bases match TRBD1. The trim removed 6 bases at V and 5 bases at J, leaving 10 bases unmatched. The CDR3 contains 15 residues. The CDR3 here is CASSLGGTAHQPQHF. CDR3 in DNA: TGTGCCAGCAGCCTTGGAGGGACAGCTCATCAGCCCCAGCATTTT.

The V call is TRBV29-1, the J call TRBJ1-1; no firm D call. The germline V gene has CDR1 SQVTM and CDR2 ANQGSEA. This CDR3 is 13 amino acids long. The V and J ends lost 4 bases and 1 base respectively, with 10 bases between them. The CDR3 nucleotides read TGCAGCGTTGCCTTGGTGAGGAACACTGAAGCTTTCTTT. Translated, it gives CSVALVRNTEAFF.

The table lists this clonotype with a few counts. This sequence joins TRBV5-1 and TRBJ1-1; D is undetermined. The length of the CDR3 is 14 residues. The germline V gene has CDR1 SGHRS and CDR2 YFSETQ. The V and J ends lost 4 bases and 0 bases respectively, with 10 bases between them. Here the CDR3 reads CASSQSGLNTEAFF. Here the CDR3 DNA reads TGCGCCAGCAGCCAATCGGGGTTGAACACTGAAGCTTTCTTT.

With regard to this clonotype: A read error may be the cause here, since a much bigger clone is one base away. The missing conserved phenylalanine or tryptophan at the end of this CDR3 makes a read error likely. V is TRBV14 and J is TRBJ1-5, with no clear D. The CDR3 extends over 12 amino acids. In germline, CDR1 is SGHDN, CDR2 FVKESK. Trimming removed 2 bases at V and 4 bases at J, with 3 bases between. The CDR3 nucleotides read TGTGCCAGCAGCCAAAGAAATCAGCCCCAGCATGTT. Its translation: CASSQRNQPQHV.

This chain connects TRBV20-1 to TRBJ2-7; TRBD2 agrees at 9 bases. Germline CDR1 DFQATT, CDR2 SNEGSKA (reference sequence). The CDR3 consists of 12 residues. Here the CDR3 reads CSSGTSLYEQYF. CDR3 bases: TGCAGCTCCGGGACTAGCCTCTACGAGCAGTACTTC.

The sample holds many counts of this clonotype. The rearrangement uses TRBV7-2 and TRBJ2-3; D is ambiguous. V was trimmed by 2 bases and J by 4 bases, leaving 10 bases between them. CDR1 is SGHTA and CDR2 is FQGNSA in the germline V gene. The CDR3 covers 14 residues. In DNA form, the CDR3 reads TGTGCCAGCAGCTTATACAGTCTCCCAGATACGCAGTATTTT. Translated: CASSLYSLPDTQYF.

The chain has TRBV15 and TRBJ2-2, with TRBD1 as a possible D gene (5 bases). There are 17 residues in the CDR3. Trimming left V 0 bases short and J 5 bases short, with 16 bases between. CDR1 and CDR2 from the germline V gene are LNHNV and YYDKDF (reference sequence). Written as DNA, the CDR3 is TGTGCCACCAGCAGAGATGTAGGGGTCGAGAGGACCGGGGAGCTGTTTTTT. It is translated as CATSRDVGVERTGELFF.

This clonotype was counted only a few times. The CDR3 sequence: CASSQVWDTQYF. As DNA, the CDR3 is TGTGCCAGCAGCCAAGTTTGGGATACGCAGTATTTT. The J gene is TRBJ2-3, the V gene TRBV14; the D is unclear. Germline V gene sequence: CDR1 SGHDN, CDR2 FVKESK. Trimming stripped 1 base from V and 6 bases from J, with 5 bases between. This CDR3 spans 12 amino acids.

This clonotype was recorded at least ten times. V usage is TRBV24-1 and J usage is TRBJ2-5, with 9 positions matching TRBD1. The length of the CDR3 is 15 residues. CDR1 and CDR2 from the germline V gene are KGHDR and SFDVKD. With V trimmed by 5 bases and J by 5 bases, 8 bases remained unmatched. CDR3 bases: TGTGCCACCAGTGCCCCCGGACAGGGGCTCGAGACCCAGTACTTC. It specifies CATSAPGQGLETQYF.

This chain connects TRBV20-1 to TRBJ1-1; 9 nucleotides line up with TRBD1. CDR1 is DFQATT and CDR2 is SNEGSKA in the germline V gene (reference sequence). The J segment lost 2 bases and the V segment lost 6 bases, leaving 7 bases of the junction unmatched. The CDR3 contains 14 residues. In DNA, the CDR3 is TGCAGTGCAGAACAGGGGGCAGTTAACACTGAAGCTTTCTTT. This sequence encodes CSAEQGAVNTEAFF.

This clonotype has at least ten counts. This chain uses TRBV29-1 with TRBJ1-1; a possible D gene is TRBD1 (6 bases). This CDR3 has 11 residues. The germline V gene encodes CDR1 SQVTM and CDR2 ANQGSEA. CDR3 protein: CRGGGGTEAFF. As DNA, the CDR3 is TGCCGAGGGGGTGGTGGGACTGAAGCTTTCTTT.

As concerns this clonotype: This could be a read error, since a much larger clone is one nucleotide away. The V gene is TRBV9, the J gene TRBJ2-1; tentative D call: TRBD1 (6 bases). V lost 3 bases, J lost 9 bases, and 16 bases lay in between. The germline CDR1 and CDR2 sequences are SGDLS and YYNGEE. The CDR3 is 14 residues long. The CDR3 loop is CASSAGVAKVEQFF. The CDR3 DNA sequence: TGTGCCAGCAGCGCAGGGGTAGCGAAGGTTGAGCAGTTCTTC.

This clonotype came up many times. The chain combines TRBV10-3 with TRBJ1-1; unclear D gene. The CDR3 has 12 residues. The ends were cut back, 7 bases at V and 1 base at J, with 7 bases in the middle. Per the germline V gene, CDR1 is ENHRY and CDR2 is SYGVKD. CDR3 nucleotide sequence: TGTGCCATCAAAGAGGCGAACACTGAAGCTTTCTTT. Its protein product is CAIKEANTEAFF.

The V and J genes are TRBV5-1 and TRBJ2-5; D is possibly TRBD2 (6 bases). The CDR3 consists of 14 residues. V lost 2 bases to trimming and J lost 5 bases, with 13 bases between them. From germline, CDR1 is SGHRS and CDR2 YFSETQ. The chain's CDR3 is CASSFEGGRETQYF. Written as DNA, the CDR3 is TGCGCCAGCAGCTTCGAGGGAGGTCGGGAGACCCAGTACTTC. Looking up the rest from reference TRBV5-1 and TRBJ2-5 gives the full variable domain: KAGVTQTPRYLIKTRGQQVTLSCSPISGHRSVSWYQQTPGQGLQFLFEYFSETQRNKGNFPGRFSGRQFSNSRSEMNVSTLELGDSALYLCASSFEGGRETQYFGPGTRLLVL.

The sample holds many counts of this clonotype. The V and J genes are TRBV6-2 or TRBV6-3 and TRBJ2-3; perhaps TRBD2 as D (5 bases). V gave up 0 bases and J gave up 9 bases, with 10 bases separating them. The CDR3 contains 13 residues. Germline CDR1 is MNHEY and CDR2 is SVGEGT. CDR3 amino acids: CASSYSASRTQYF. CDR3 bases: TGTGCCAGCAGTTACTCGGCTAGCCGAACGCAGTATTTT.

Here the CDR3 reads CSASGLAGGHGTDTQYF. The CDR3 DNA follows: TGCAGTGCTAGTGGACTAGCGGGGGGGCATGGCACAGATACGCAGTATTTT. The V gene is TRBV20-1, the J gene TRBJ2-3; 15 positions match TRBD2. V shed 3 bases and J 1 base; nucleotides not matched to a gene: 5. CDR1 is DFQATT and CDR2 is SNEGSKA in the germline V gene (reference sequence). The CDR3 has 17 residues.

To note about this clonotype: One junction end disagrees with the germline gene, perhaps due to a read error. V gene TRBV11-2 combines with J gene TRBJ2-2; 7 bases are a match to TRBD1. The germline gives CDR1 SGHAT, CDR2 FQNNGV. The CDR3 extends over 14 amino acids. DNA for the CDR3: TGTACCAGCAGCCTCACAGGGGTTGCCGGGGAGCTGTTTTTT. Translation: CTSSLTGVAGELFF.

The chain recombines TRBV30 with TRBJ1-2; 7 bases fit TRBD1. V shed 2 bases, J shed 11 bases, and the junction held 8 bases outside the gene matches. Looked up from germline, CDR1 is GTSNPN and CDR2 is SVGIG (reference sequence). The CDR3 consists of 12 residues. The CDR3 here is CAWSHPTGRYTF. The CDR3 region has the DNA TGTGCCTGGAGTCACCCGACAGGGCGATACACCTTC.

In this sample, this clonotype turned up many times. V is TRBV29-1 and J is TRBJ1-1; tentative D call: TRBD1 (5 bases). The CDR3 covers 14 residues. V dropped 4 bases and J dropped 1 base, with 13 bases sitting between them. Germline CDR1 is SQVTM and CDR2 is ANQGSEA. The CDR3 region is CSVVGTPRNTEAFF. The CDR3 bases are TGCAGCGTTGTCGGGACCCCAAGGAACACTGAAGCTTTCTTT.

This clonotype showed up just once. A much larger clone lies one base from this, so it may be a read error. The rearrangement uses TRBV20-1 and TRBJ2-5; the match to TRBD1 covers 7 bases. Germline values: CDR1 DFQATT, CDR2 SNEGSKA (reference sequence). There are 15 residues in the CDR3. The junction had 15 bases not matched to a gene; V was cut back by 3 bases and J by 8 bases. The CDR3 region is CSASGTESNWDTQYF. CDR3 bases: TGCAGTGCTAGCGGGACAGAGAGTAATTGGGACACCCAGTACTTC.

This clonotype has at least ten counts. The rearrangement uses TRBV24-1 and TRBJ1-5; TRBD1 is a possible D gene (5 bases). The germline V gene has CDR1 KGHDR and CDR2 SFDVKD. V was pared by 7 bases and J by 0 bases, with 12 bases between. The CDR3 has 15 residues. The CDR3 DNA reads TGTGCCACCAGCCCGGGGGACGGTAGCAATCAGCCCCAGCATTTT. Amino acid sequence: CATSPGDGSNQPQHF.

To note about this clonotype: A much larger clone is a single base away; this may be a read error. V is TRBV6-5 and J is TRBJ2-7; 7 bases fit TRBD1. Trimming cost V 0 bases and J 12 bases; bases outside gene matches: 14. CDR1 is MNHEY, CDR2 SVGAGI, per germline. The length of the CDR3 is 15 residues. The CDR3 bases are TGTGCCAGCAGTTACTCGACAGGGCGGTGGGAGACCCGGTACTTC. This sequence encodes CASSYSTGRWETRYF.

This clonotype has ten or more counts. V usage is TRBV7-2 and J usage is TRBJ2-6; TRBD1 matches at 7 bases. There are 17 residues in the CDR3. Germline V lookup: CDR1 SGHTA, CDR2 FQGNSA. After removal of 8 bases from V and 0 bases from J, the junction contained 10 bases not matched to a gene. CDR3 nucleotide sequence: TGTGCCAGCTCAAGGGGACAGTTCTCCTCTGGGGCCAACGTCCTGACTTTC. This gives the protein CASSRGQFSSGANVLTF.